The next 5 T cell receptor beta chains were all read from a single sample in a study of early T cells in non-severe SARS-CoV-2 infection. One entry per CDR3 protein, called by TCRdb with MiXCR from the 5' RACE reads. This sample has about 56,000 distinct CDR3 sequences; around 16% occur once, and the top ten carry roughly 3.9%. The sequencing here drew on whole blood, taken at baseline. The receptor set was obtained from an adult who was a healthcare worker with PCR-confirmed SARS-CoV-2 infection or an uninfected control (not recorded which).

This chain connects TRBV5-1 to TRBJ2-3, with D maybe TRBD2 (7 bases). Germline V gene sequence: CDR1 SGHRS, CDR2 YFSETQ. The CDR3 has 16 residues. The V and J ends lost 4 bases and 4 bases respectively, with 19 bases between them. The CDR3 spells CASSPGFSGGPDTQYF. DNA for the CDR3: TGCGCCAGCAGCCCGGGGTTTTCGGGGGGCCCAGATACGCAGTATTTT.

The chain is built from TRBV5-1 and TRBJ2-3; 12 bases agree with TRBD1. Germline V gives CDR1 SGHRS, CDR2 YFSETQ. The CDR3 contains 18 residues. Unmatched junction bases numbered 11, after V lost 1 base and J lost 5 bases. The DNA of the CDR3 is TGCGCCAGCAGCTTGTGGGGCCCCCGGGACAGGGGGCGAGATACGCAGTATTTT. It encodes CASSLWGPRDRGRDTQYF. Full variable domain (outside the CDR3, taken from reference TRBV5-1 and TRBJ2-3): KAGVTQTPRYLIKTRGQQVTLSCSPISGHRSVSWYQQTPGQGLQFLFEYFSETQRNKGNFPGRFSGRQFSNSRSEMNVSTLELGDSALYLCASSLWGPRDRGRDTQYFGPGTRLTVL.

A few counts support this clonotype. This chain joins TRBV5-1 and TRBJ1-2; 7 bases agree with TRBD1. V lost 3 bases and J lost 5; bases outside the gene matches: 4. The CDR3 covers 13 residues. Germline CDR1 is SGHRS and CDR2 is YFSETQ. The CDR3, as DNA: TGCGCCAGCAGCTCCGAGACAGGGTATGGCTACACCTTC. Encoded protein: CASSSETGYGYTF.

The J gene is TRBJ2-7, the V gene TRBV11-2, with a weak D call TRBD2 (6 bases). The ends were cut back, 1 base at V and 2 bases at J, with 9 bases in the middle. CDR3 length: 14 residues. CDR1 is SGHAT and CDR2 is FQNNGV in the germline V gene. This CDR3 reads CASSLVSGAYEQYF. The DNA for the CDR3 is TGTGCCAGCAGCTTAGTGTCGGGGGCCTACGAGCAGTACTTC.

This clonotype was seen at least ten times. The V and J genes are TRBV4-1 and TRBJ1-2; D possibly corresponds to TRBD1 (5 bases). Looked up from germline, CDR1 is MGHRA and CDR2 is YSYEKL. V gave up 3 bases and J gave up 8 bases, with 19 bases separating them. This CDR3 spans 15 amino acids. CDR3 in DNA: TGCGCCAGCAGCCACAACCTAATGACAGATCTCGGCTACACCTTC. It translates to CASSHNLMTDLGYTF.